This T cell receptor beta chain was retrieved from a study of cytomegalovirus exposure and HLA in healthy donors. General study points: Cytomegalovirus-associated TCR beta chains were listed, numbering more than 150.

A remark on this clone: Its antigen is unknown.

The CDR3 extends over 17 amino acids. PCR employed 60 Vbeta and 13 Jbeta primers. Sequencing used immunoSEQ multiplex PCR; TCRdb keeps in-frame clones, though not all of them. The sample has roughly 140,000 clones; about 80% are singletons. Input material: PBMCs. V gene TRBV21-1 combines with J gene TRBJ2-6; TRBD1 is the table's D call, not checked against the DNA. TRBV21-1 represents a pseudogene. This sequence was found in a woman in her sixties or seventies in good health and CMV-seropositive. This CDR3 reads CASSKLGQGSGANVLTF. The CDR3 nucleotides are TGTGCCAGCAGCAAATTGGGACAGGGGTCTGGGGCCAACGTCCTGACTTTC.